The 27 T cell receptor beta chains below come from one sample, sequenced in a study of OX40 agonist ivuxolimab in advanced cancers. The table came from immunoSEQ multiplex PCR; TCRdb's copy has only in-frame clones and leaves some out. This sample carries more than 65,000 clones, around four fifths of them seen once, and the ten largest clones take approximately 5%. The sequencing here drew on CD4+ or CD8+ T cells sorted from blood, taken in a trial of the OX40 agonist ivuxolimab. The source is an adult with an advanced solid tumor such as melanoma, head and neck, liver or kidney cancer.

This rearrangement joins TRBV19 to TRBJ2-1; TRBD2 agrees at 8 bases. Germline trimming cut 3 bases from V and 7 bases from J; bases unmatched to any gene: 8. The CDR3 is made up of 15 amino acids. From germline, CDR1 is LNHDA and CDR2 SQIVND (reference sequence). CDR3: CASSIVSGRINEQFF. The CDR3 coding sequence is TGTGCCAGTAGTATCGTGAGCGGGAGAATAAATGAGCAGTTCTTC.

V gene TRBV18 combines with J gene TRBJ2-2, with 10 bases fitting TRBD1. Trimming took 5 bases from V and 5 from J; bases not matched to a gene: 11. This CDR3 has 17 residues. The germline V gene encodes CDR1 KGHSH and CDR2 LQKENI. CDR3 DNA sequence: TGTGCCAGCTCATCAGGGACAGGGGAGGCGCGAACCGGGGAGCTGTTTTTT. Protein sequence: CASSSGTGEARTGELFF.

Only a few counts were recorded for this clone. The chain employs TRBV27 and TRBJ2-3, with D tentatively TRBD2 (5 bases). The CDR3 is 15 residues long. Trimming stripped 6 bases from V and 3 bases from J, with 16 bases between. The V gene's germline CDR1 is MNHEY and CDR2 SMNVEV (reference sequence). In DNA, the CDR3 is TGTGCCAGCAGCCGGACTGGGGTCGTGACAGATACGCAGTATTTT. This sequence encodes CASSRTGVVTDTQYF.

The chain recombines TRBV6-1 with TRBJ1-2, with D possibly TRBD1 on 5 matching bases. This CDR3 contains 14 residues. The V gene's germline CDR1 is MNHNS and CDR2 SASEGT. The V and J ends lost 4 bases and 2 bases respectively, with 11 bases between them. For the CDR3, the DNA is TGTGCCAGCAGTGTGGGGGGGATGAACTATGGCTACACCTTC. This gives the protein CASSVGGMNYGYTF.

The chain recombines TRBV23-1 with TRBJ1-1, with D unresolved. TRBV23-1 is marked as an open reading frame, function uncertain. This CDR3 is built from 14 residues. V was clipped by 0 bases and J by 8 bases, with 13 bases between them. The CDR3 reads CASSQSAESREAFF. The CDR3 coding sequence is TGCGCCAGCAGTCAATCGGCGGAATCTAGGGAAGCTTTCTTT.

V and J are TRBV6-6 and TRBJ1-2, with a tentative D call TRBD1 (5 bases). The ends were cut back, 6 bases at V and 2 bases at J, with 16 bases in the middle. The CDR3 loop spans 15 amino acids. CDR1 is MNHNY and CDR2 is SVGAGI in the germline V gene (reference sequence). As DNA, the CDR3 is TGTGCCAGCAGCCCCCGACAGCAATTAAACTATGGCTACACCTTC. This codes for CASSPRQQLNYGYTF.

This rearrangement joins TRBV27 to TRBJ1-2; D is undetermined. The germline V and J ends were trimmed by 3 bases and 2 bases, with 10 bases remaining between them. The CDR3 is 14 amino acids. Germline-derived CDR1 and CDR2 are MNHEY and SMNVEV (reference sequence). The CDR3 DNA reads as TGTGCCAGCAGTTTCAACCCCCTAAACTATGGCTACACCTTC. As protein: CASSFNPLNYGYTF.

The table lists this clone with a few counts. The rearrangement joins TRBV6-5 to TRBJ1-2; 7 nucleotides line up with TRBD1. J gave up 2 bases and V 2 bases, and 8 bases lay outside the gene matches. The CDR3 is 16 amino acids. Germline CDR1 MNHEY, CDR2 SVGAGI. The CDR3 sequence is CASSYTPTGYNYGYTF. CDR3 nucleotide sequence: TGTGCCAGCAGTTACACGCCGACAGGGTACAACTATGGCTACACCTTC.

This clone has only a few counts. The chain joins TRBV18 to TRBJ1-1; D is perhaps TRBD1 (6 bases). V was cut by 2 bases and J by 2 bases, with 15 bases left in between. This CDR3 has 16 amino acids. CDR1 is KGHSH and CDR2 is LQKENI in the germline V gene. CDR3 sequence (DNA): TGTGCCAGCTCACCAATCAGGGGAGAAATAAACACTGAAGCTTTCTTT. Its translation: CASSPIRGEINTEAFF.

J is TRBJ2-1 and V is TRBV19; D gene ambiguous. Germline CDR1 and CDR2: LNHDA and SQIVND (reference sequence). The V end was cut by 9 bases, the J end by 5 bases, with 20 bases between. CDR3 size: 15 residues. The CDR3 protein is CASKVVDPWHNEQFF. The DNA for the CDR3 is TGTGCCAGCAAAGTTGTGGACCCTTGGCACAATGAGCAGTTCTTC.

Here the CDR3 reads CAWSAGLAGTSYEQYF. The CDR3 nucleotides read TGTGCCTGGAGTGCTGGGCTAGCGGGGACCTCCTACGAGCAGTACTTC. The chain uses TRBV30 and TRBJ2-7, with TRBD2 matching 9 bases. Germline CDR1 and CDR2: GTSNPN and SVGIG (reference sequence). Losses at the gene ends were 1 base for V and 0 bases for J; bases not matched to a gene: 7. The CDR3 contains 16 residues. Together with reference TRBV30 and TRBJ2-7, the CDR3 gives the full variable domain: SQTIHQWPATLVQPVGSPLSLECTVEGTSNPNLYWYRQAAGRGLQLLFYSVGIGQISSEVPQNLSASRPQDRQFILSSKKLLLSDSGFYLCAWSAGLAGTSYEQYFGPGTRLTVT.

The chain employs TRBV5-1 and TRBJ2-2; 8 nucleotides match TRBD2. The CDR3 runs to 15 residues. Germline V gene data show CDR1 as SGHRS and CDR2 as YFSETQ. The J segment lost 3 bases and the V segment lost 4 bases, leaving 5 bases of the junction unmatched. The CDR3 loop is CASSLGLADTGELFF. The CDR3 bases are TGCGCCAGCAGCCTAGGACTAGCTGACACCGGGGAGCTGTTTTTT.

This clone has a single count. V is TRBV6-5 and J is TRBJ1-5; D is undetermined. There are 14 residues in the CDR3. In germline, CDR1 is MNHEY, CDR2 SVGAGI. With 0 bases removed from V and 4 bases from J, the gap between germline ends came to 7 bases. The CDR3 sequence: CASSYSMGNQPQHF. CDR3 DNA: TGTGCCAGCAGTTACTCGATGGGTAATCAGCCCCAGCATTTT.

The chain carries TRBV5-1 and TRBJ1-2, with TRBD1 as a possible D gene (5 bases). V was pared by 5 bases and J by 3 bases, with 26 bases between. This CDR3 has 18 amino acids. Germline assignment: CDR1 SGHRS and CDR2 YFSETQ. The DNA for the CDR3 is TGCGCCAGCAGTCACGGGGACGAGCAGGCTACTTACGACTATGGCTACACCTTC. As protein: CASSHGDEQATYDYGYTF.

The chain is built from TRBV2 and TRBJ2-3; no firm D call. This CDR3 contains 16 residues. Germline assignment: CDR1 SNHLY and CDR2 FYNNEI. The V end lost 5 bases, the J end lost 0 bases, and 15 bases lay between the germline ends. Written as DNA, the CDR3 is TGTGCCAGCAGTAAGGCCCATTCCCGGAGCACAGATACGCAGTATTTT. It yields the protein CASSKAHSRSTDTQYF. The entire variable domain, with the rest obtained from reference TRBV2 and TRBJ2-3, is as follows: EPEVTQTPSHQVTQMGQEVILRCVPISNHLYFYWYRQILGQKVEFLVSFYNNEISEKSEIFDDQFSVERPDGSNFTLKIRSTKLEDSAMYFCASSKAHSRSTDTQYFGPGTRLTVL.

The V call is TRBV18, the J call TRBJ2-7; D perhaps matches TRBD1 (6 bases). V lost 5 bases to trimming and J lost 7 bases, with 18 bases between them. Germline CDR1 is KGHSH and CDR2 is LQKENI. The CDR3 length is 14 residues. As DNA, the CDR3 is TGTGCCAGCTCATTCGGACAGAGCACGGGTGAGCAGTACTTC. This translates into CASSFGQSTGEQYF.

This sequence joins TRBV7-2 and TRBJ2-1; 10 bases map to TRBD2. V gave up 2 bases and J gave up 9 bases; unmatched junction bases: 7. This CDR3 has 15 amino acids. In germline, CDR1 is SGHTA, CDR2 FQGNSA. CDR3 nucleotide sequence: TGTGCCAGCAGCTTACTCAGTACTAGCGGGATTGAGCAGTTCTTC. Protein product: CASSLLSTSGIEQFF.

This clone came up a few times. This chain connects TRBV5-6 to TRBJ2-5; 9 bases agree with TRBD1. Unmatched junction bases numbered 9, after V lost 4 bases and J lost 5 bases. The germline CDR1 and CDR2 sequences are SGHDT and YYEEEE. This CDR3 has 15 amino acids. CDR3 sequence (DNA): TGTGCCAGCAGCGAGGACAGGGGACAGTGGGAGACCCAGTACTTC. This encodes CASSEDRGQWETQYF.

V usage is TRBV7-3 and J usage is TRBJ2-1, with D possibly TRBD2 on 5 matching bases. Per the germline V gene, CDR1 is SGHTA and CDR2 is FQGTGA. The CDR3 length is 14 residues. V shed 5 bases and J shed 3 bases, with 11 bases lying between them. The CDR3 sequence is CASSLNRDYNEQFF. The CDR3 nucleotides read TGTGCCAGCAGCCTTAACCGGGACTACAATGAGCAGTTCTTC.

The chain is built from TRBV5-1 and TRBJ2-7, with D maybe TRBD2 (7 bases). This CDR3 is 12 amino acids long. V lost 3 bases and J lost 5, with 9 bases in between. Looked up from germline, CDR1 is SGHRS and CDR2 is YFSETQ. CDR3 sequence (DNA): TGCGCCAGCAGCTGGGGGGGCGACGAGCAGTACTTC. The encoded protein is CASSWGGDEQYF.

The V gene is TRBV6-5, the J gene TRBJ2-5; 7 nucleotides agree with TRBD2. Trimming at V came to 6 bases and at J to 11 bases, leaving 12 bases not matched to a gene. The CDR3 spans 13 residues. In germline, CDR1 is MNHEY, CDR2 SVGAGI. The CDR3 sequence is CASREGGQEEQYF. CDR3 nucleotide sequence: TGTGCCAGCAGGGAGGGAGGGCAGGAAGAGCAGTACTTC.

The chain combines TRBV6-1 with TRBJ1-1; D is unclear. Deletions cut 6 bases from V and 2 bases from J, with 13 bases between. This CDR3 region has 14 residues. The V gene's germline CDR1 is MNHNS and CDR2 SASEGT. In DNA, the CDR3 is TGTGCCAGCAGAGACGGATTACTAAACACTGAAGCTTTCTTT. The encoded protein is CASRDGLLNTEAFF.

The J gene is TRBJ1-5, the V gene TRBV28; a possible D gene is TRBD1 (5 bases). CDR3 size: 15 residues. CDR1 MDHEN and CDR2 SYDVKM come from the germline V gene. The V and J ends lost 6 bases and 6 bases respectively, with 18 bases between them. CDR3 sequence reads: CASSSPGPWSQPQHF. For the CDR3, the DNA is TGTGCCAGCAGCTCCCCGGGGCCGTGGAGTCAGCCCCAGCATTTT.

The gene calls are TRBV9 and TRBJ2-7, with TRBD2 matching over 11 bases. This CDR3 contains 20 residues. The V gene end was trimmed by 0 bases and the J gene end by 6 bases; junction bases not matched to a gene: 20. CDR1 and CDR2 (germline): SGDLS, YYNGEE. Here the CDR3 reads CASSVGLGARGLADLSEQYF. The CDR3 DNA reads TGTGCCAGCAGCGTAGGTTTAGGGGCCAGGGGACTAGCGGATCTTTCCGAGCAGTACTTC.

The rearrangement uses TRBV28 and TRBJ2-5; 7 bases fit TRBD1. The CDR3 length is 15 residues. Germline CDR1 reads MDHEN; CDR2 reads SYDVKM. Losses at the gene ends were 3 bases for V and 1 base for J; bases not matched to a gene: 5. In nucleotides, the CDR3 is TGTGCCAGCAGTTTCTTAAGGGACAGCCAAGAGACCCAGTACTTC. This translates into CASSFLRDSQETQYF.

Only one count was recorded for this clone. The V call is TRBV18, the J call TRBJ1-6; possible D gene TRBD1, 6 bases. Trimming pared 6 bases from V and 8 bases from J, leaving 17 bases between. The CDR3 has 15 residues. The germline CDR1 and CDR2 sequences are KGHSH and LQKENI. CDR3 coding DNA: TGTGCCAGCTCCCCAGGGGCAGGGACGGATTCACCCCTCCACTTT. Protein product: CASSPGAGTDSPLHF.

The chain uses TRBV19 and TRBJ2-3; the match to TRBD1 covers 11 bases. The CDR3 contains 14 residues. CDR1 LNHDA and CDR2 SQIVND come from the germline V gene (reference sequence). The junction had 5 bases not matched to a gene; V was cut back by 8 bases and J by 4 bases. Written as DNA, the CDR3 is TGTGCCAGTGGACAGGGGGCCGCGGCAGATACGCAGTATTTT. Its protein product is CASGQGAAADTQYF. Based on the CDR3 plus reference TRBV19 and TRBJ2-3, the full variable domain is DGGITQSPKYLFRKEGQNVTLSCEQNLNHDAMYWYRQDPGQGLRLIYYSQIVNDFQKGDIAEGYSVSREKKESFPLTVTSAQKNPTAFYLCASGQGAAADTQYFGPGTRLTVL.